This TCR beta chain is from a study of OX40 agonist ivuxolimab in advanced cancers. Study-level information: Patients received the agonistic anti-OX40 (CD134) antibody ivuxolimab. Those treated in dose escalation had hepatocellular carcinoma, melanoma, renal cell cancer or head and neck cancer.

The germline V gene encodes CDR1 LNHNV and CDR2 YYDKDF (reference sequence). With 10 bases clipped from V and 6 bases from J, the junction kept 7 bases outside the gene matches. CDR3 length: 13 amino acids. Study observations and caveats: CD4+ and CD8+ blood T cells expanded clonally by week 6 at 0.1 to 3.0 mg/kg.

Patients had blood sampled at baseline and again on cycle 4 day 1 and cycle 7 day 1. The assay was immunoSEQ multiplex PCR, and TCRdb's table has in-frame clones only and misses some. The sample yields almost 80,000 clones, almost 85% seen once. As concerns this clone: Its antigen is currently unknown.

The sample was CD4+ or CD8+ T cells sorted from blood, taken in a trial of the OX40 agonist ivuxolimab. This TCR came from an adult with an advanced solid tumor such as melanoma, head and neck, liver or kidney cancer. V is TRBV15 and J is TRBJ1-5, with 9 bases matching TRBD1. The CDR3 region is CAKSGQGFQPQHF. CDR3 nucleotide sequence: TGTGCCAAGTCGGGACAGGGTTTTCAGCCCCAGCATTTT.